This T cell receptor beta chain was observed in a study of T cells in Graves' hyperthyroidism and ophthalmopathy. V was pared by 6 bases and J by 0 bases, with 6 bases of the junction left unmatched. The CDR3 is made up of 15 amino acids. Germline-derived CDR1 and CDR2 are MNHNS and SASEGT. RNA transcripts gave rise to amplified TCR beta CDR3 regions. An initial round of RT-PCR targeting the TCR CDR3 relied on the HTBI primer set. TCRdb independently ran MiXCR on the multiplex PCR reads; one entry per CDR3 protein. Here the sample spans about 590,000 distinct CDR3 sequences, 14% being singletons. The V call is TRBV6-1, the J call TRBJ2-7; 9 nucleotides agree with TRBD1. The TCR was taken from a young woman with Graves' ophthalmopathy. Specimen: blood. In DNA, the CDR3 is TGTGCCAGCAGGACGACAGGGGGTCTCTCCTACGAGCAGTACTTC. Translated, it gives CASRTTGGLSYEQYF.